These T cell receptor beta chains were read from a single sample in a study of blood T cells in healthy people across ages. TCRdb reprocessed the 5' RACE reads via MiXCR and lists one record per CDR3 protein. The table has 600,000 or so distinct CDR3 sequences, approximately 30% seen once; the top ten hold about 15%. The sequencing input was blood. These receptors came from a woman of 80 years or more in good health. Each CDR3 is given with its conserved first and last residue. The D gene is left open where the match is weak. The size entry is marked missing in some rows and otherwise reads once, few, many or a size class.

V,J,D,size,CDR3,DNA
TRBV7-2,TRBJ2-3,-,-,CASSLAGGIDTQYF,TGTGCCAGCAGCTTAGCAGGAGGGATCGATACGCAGTATTTT
TRBV7-2,TRBJ1-2,-,many,CASSLAGGSYGGYTF,TGTGCCAGCAGCTTAGCCGGAGGGTCCTATGGCGGCTACACCTTC
TRBV20-1,TRBJ2-7,-,many,CSARGEDSYLYEQYF,TGCAGTGCTCGGGGCGAGGACAGCTATCTGTACGAGCAGTACTTC
TRBV24-1,TRBJ2-1,-,many,CATRGSPGNEQFF,TGTGCCACCAGAGGGTCGCCGGGCAATGAGCAGTTCTTC
TRBV12-3/TRBV12-4,TRBJ1-1,TRBD1,-,CASSLLGGGTEAFF,TGTGCCAGCAGTTTACTAGGGGGCGGTACTGAAGCTTTCTTT
TRBV29-1,TRBJ2-6,-,many,CSVDSGAGANVLTF,TGCAGCGTTGATTCAGGGGCTGGGGCCAACGTCCTGACTTTC
TRBV5-1,TRBJ2-7,TRBD1,many,CASSLGQAFYEQYF,TGCGCCAGCAGCTTAGGACAGGCGTTCTACGAGCAGTACTTC
TRBV2,TRBJ1-5,-,few,CASSPPGVAYNQPQHF,TGTGCCAGCAGTCCTCCCGGGGTTGCATATAATCAGCCCCAGCATTTT
TRBV7-2,TRBJ2-7,-,many,CASSTTSYEQYF,TGTGCCAGCAGCACGACCTCCTACGAGCAGTACTTC
TRBV12-3/TRBV12-4,TRBJ2-3,-,-,CASSTLGRGSADTQYF,TGTGCCAGCAGCACTTTGGGACGAGGGAGCGCAGATACGCAGTATTTT
TRBV7-2,TRBJ2-7,-,many,CASSYVNRVYEQYF,TGTGCCAGCAGCTATGTAAATAGGGTCTACGAGCAGTACTTC
TRBV5-1,TRBJ2-3,-,-,CASTTEVGTDTQYF,TGCGCCAGCACCACGGAGGTGGGTACAGATACGCAGTATTTT
TRBV29-1,TRBJ2-4,TRBD2,-,CSVETGSSGIREQYF,TGCAGCGTTGAAACTGGGTCTAGCGGTATACGAGAGCAGTACTTC
TRBV7-3,TRBJ2-5,TRBD2,many,CASSQTSGQETQYF,TGTGCCAGCAGCCAGACTAGCGGCCAAGAGACCCAGTACTTC
TRBV7-6,TRBJ2-1,-,few,CAGSLAQGPYNEQFF,TGTGCCGGCAGCTTAGCACAGGGCCCCTACAATGAGCAGTTCTTC
TRBV20-1,TRBJ2-2,TRBD1,-,CSARTGGRGTGELFF,TGCAGTGCTAGAACAGGGGGCAGGGGCACCGGGGAGCTGTTTTTT
TRBV6-1,TRBJ2-5,-,many,CASSVSRSRETQYF,TGTGCCAGCAGTGTCTCCAGGAGTCGAGAGACCCAGTACTTC
TRBV6-4,TRBJ2-3,-,few,CASSDSGGSDTDTQYF,TGTGCCAGCAGTGACTCTGGCGGCAGCGACACAGATACGCAGTATTTT
TRBV5-4,TRBJ1-1,-,few,CASSLPQGKNTEAFF,TGTGCCAGCAGCTTACCTCAGGGGAAGAACACTGAAGCTTTCTTT
TRBV12-3/TRBV12-4,TRBJ1-6,TRBD1,many,CASRRDRGIPLHF,TGTGCCAGCAGGCGGGACAGGGGAATACCCCTCCACTTT
TRBV12-3/TRBV12-4,TRBJ1-1,-,few,CASRLTSWRENTEAFF,TGTGCCAGCAGATTGACCTCCTGGCGGGAGAACACTGAAGCTTTCTTT
TRBV20-1,TRBJ1-6,-,few,CSVAPLHF,TGCAGTGTTGCACCCCTCCACTTT
TRBV11-2,TRBJ2-3,TRBD2,many,CASSSGLAGTSTDTQYF,TGTGCCAGCAGCTCTGGACTAGCGGGGACCAGCACAGATACGCAGTATTTT
TRBV6-5,TRBJ2-1,TRBD2,many,CASSYPPTSGRYNEQFF,TGTGCCAGCAGTTACCCTCCGACTAGCGGGCGTTACAATGAGCAGTTCTTC
TRBV29-1,TRBJ2-3,-,-,CSVQQVDTQYF,TGCAGCGTTCAACAGGTAGATACGCAGTATTTT
TRBV9,TRBJ1-3,-,-,CASSDLNEGGNTIYF,TGTGCCAGCAGCGACCTGAATGAAGGTGGAAACACCATATATTTT
TRBV9,TRBJ2-1,TRBD2,many,CASSAVTAGGLGEQFF,TGTGCCAGCAGCGCCGTAACGGCGGGGGGGCTCGGTGAGCAGTTCTTC
TRBV10-3,TRBJ2-1,TRBD1,many,CATLGDRGLPEQFF,TGTGCCACCCTCGGGGACAGGGGGCTTCCTGAGCAGTTCTTC
TRBV15,TRBJ1-5,TRBD1,many,CATSRDPGTANNQPQHF,TGTGCCACCAGCAGAGATCCCGGGACAGCCAACAATCAGCCCCAGCATTTT
TRBV7-2,TRBJ1-6,-,-,CASSFGLVESPLHF,TGTGCCAGCAGCTTTGGTCTCGTAGAATCACCCCTCCACTTT
TRBV15,TRBJ1-1,-,many,CATSRDWARVNTEAFF,TGTGCCACCAGCAGAGATTGGGCCAGGGTGAACACTGAAGCTTTCTTT
TRBV7-2,TRBJ2-3,TRBD2,-,CASRLQVAGTSDTQYF,TGTGCCAGCAGGCTACAGGTAGCGGGAACTTCAGATACGCAGTATTTT
TRBV20-1,TRBJ2-1,-,many,CSAREGAYNEQFF,TGCAGTGCTAGAGAGGGAGCATACAATGAGCAGTTCTTC